This T cell receptor (beta chain) was identified in a study of blood T cell repertoires in COVID-19. Study background: Specimens from acute and convalescent COVID-19 originated in the United States, Italy and Spain.

V was clipped by 3 bases and J by 4 bases, with 12 bases between them. The germline V gene encodes CDR1 SNHLY and CDR2 FYNNEI. The CDR3 has 14 amino acids. Profiled with immunoSEQ multiplex PCR; TCRdb holds only in-frame clones, not every one. The table includes around 180,000 clones, over 75% detected once. This TCR came from a man at least 80 years old with COVID-19, enrolled during active disease. Sequencing was performed on peripheral blood. The chain has TRBV2 and TRBJ1-2; D is uncertain. The chain's CDR3 is CASSDRGVGYGYTF. The CDR3 coding sequence is TGTGCCAGCAGTGACCGGGGAGTGGGCTATGGCTACACCTTC.